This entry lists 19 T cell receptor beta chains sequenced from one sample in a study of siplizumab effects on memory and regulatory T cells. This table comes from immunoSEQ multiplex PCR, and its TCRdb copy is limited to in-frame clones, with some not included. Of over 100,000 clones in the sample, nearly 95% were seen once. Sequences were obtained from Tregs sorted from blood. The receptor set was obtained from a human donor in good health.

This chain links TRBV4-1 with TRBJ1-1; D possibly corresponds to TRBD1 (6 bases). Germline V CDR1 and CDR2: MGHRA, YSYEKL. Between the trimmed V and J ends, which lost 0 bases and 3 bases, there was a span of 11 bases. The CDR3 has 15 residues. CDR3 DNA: TGCGCCAGCAGCCAAGAGCCGGGGGCCTACACTGAAGCTTTCTTT. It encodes CASSQEPGAYTEAFF.

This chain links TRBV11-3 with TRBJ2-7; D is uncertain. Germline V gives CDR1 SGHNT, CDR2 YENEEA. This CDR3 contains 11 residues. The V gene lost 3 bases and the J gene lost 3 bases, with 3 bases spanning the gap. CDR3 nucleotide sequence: TGTGCCAGCAGCTTGGACTACGAGCAGTACTTC. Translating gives CASSLDYEQYF.

The CDR3 sequence: CASSQVNEQYF. The CDR3 DNA is TGTGCCAGCAGCCAAGTCAACGAGCAGTACTTC. The gene calls are TRBV14 and TRBJ2-7, with D unresolved. Trimming left V 1 base short and J 5 bases short, with 3 bases between. Germline CDR1 is SGHDN and CDR2 is FVKESK. There are 11 residues in the CDR3.

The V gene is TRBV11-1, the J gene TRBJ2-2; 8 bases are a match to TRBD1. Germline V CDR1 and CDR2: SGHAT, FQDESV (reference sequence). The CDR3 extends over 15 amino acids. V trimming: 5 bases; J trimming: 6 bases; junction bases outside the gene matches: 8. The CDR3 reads CASSPRTGWSGELFF. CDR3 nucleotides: TGTGCCAGCAGCCCTCGGACAGGGTGGTCCGGGGAGCTGTTTTTT.

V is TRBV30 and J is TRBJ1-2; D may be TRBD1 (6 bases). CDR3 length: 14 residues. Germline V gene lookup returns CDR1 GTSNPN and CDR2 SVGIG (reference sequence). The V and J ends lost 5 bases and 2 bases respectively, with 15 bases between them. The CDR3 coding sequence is TGTGCCTGGTACCCCCGGGGGGCCAACTATGGCTACACCTTC. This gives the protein CAWYPRGANYGYTF.

CDR3 residues: CASSLATRRGSEQFF. The CDR3 DNA follows: TGTGCCAGCAGCTTAGCGACTAGGAGGGGAAGTGAGCAGTTCTTC. The V call is TRBV11-3, the J call TRBJ2-1, with a possible D match to TRBD2 (6 bases). V lost 1 base and J lost 9, with 16 bases in between. Germline V CDR1 and CDR2: SGHNT, YENEEA. This CDR3 is 15 amino acids long.

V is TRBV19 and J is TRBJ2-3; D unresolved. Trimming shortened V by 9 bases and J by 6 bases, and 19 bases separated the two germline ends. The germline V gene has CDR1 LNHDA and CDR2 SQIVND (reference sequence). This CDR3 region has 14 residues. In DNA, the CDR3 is TGTGCCAGCCGGAGTCTAGGAATCATCGATACGCAGTATTTT. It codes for CASRSLGIIDTQYF.

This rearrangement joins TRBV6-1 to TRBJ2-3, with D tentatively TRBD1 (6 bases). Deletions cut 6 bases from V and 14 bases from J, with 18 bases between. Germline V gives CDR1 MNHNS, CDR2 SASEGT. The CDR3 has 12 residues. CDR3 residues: CASRGQSLGPYF. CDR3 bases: TGTGCCAGCAGAGGACAGTCTCTGGGTCCGTATTTT.

For the CDR3, the DNA is TGTGCCAGCAGTCGTTACAACGAGCAGTACTTC. This translates into CASSRYNEQYF. The V call is TRBV7-2, the J call TRBJ2-7; no clear D. Germline values: CDR1 SGHTA, CDR2 FQGNSA. V was clipped by 6 bases and J by 5 bases, with 8 bases between them. The length of the CDR3 is 11 residues. Supplemented by reference TRBV7-2 and TRBJ2-7, the full variable domain reads GAGVSQSPSNKVTEKGKDVELRCDPISGHTALYWYRQSLGQGLEFLIYFQGNSAPDKSGLPSDRFSAERTGGSVSTLTIQRTQQEDSAVYLCASSRYNEQYFGPGTRLTVT.

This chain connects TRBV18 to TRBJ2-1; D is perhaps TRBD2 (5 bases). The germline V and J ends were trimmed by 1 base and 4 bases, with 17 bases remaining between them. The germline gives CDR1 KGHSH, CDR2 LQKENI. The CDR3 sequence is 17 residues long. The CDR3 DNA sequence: TGTGCCAGCTCACCACAGTTCGGCTTGAGGGAATACAATGAGCAGTTCTTC. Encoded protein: CASSPQFGLREYNEQFF.

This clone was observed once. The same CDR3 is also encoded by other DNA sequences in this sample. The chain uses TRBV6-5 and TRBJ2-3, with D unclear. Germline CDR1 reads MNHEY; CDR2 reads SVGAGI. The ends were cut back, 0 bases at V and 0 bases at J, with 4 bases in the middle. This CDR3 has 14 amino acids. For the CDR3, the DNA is TGTGCCAGCAGTTACTCTGGAAGCACAGATACGCAGTATTTT. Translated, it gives CASSYSGSTDTQYF.

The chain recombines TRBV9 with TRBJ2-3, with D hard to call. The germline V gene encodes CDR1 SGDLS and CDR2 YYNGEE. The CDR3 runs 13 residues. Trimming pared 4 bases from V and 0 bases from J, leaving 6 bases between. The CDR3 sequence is CASSPTSTDTQYF. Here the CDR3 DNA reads TGTGCCAGCAGCCCGACTAGCACAGATACGCAGTATTTT.

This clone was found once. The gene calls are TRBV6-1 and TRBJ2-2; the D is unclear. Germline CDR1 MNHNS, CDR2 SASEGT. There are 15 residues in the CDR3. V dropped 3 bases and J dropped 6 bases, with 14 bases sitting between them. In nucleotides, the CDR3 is TGTGCCAGCAGTGAGTCACCAACCAGGCCCGGGGAGCTGTTTTTT. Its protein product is CASSESPTRPGELFF.

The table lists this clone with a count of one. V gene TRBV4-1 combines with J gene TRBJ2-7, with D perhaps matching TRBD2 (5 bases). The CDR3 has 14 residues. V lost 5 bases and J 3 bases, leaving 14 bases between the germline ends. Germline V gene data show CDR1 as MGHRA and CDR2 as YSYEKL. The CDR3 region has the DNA TGCGCCAGCAGCACCCGGACGGGGATCTACGAGCAGTACTTC. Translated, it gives CASSTRTGIYEQYF.

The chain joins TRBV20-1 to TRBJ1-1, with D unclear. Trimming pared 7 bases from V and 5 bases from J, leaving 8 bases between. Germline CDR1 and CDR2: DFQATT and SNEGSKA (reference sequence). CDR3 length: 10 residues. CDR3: CSGLDTEAFF. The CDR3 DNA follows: TGCAGTGGTTTAGATACTGAAGCTTTCTTT.

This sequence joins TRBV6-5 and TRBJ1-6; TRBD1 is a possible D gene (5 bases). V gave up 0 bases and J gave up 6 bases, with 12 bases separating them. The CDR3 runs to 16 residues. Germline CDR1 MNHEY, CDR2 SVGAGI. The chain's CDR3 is CASSYSKGRINSPLHF. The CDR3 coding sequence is TGTGCCAGCAGTTACTCGAAGGGGCGGATTAATTCACCCCTCCACTTT.

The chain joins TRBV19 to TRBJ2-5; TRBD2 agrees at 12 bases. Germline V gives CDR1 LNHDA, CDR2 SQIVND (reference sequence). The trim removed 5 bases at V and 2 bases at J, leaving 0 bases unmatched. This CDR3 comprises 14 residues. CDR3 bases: TGTGCCAGTAGTGGACTAGCGGGGCAAGAGACCCAGTACTTC. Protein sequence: CASSGLAGQETQYF.

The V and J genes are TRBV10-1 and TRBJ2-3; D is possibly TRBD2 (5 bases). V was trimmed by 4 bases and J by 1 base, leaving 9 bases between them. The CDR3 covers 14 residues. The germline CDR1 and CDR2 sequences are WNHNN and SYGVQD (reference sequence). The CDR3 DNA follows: TGCGCCAGCAGTGCCAGCGGAGGCACAGATACGCAGTATTTT. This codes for CASSASGGTDTQYF.

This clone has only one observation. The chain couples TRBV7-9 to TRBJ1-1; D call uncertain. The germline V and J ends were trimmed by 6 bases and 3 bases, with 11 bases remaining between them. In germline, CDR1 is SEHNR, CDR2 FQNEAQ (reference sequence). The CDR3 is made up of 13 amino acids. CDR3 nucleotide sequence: TGTGCCAGCAGTCGAGACTTCCACACTGAAGCTTTCTTT. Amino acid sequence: CASSRDFHTEAFF.